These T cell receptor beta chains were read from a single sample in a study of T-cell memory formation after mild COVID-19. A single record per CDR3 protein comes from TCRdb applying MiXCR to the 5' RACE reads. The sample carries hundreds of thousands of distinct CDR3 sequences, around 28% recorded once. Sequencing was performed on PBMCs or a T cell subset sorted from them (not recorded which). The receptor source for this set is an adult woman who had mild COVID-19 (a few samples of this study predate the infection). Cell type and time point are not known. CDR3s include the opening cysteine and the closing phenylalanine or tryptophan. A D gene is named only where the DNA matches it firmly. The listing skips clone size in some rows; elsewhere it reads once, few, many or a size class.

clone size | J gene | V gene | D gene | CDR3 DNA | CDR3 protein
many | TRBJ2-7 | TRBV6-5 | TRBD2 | TGTGCCAGCAGTTACTCTAGCGGGAGTCACCACGAGCAGTACTTC | CASSYSSGSHHEQYF
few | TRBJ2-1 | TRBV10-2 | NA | TGCGCCAGCAGTGACTCGAGGGCCGGGAATGAGCAGTTCTTC | CASSDSRAGNEQFF
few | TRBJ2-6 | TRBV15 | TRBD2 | TGTGCCACCAGTGGGAACCGGGGGGCTGGGGCCAACGTCCTGACTTTC | CATSGNRGAGANVLTF
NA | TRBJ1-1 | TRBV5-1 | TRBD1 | TGCGCCACCAGGGACAGTCTGAACGCGAACACTGAAGCTTTCTTT | CATRDSLNANTEAFF
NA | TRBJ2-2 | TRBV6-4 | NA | TGTGCCAGCAGAGACAGCCTTAGGACCGGGGAGCTGTTTTTT | CASRDSLRTGELFF
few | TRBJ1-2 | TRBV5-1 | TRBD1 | TGCGCCAGCAGCCCGACAGGGTTTTCATATGGCTACACCTTC | CASSPTGFSYGYTF
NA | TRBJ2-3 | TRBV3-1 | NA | TGTGCCAGCAGCCCGGAGAGGCTACCTATTGGCACAGATACGCAGTATTTT | CASSPERLPIGTDTQYF
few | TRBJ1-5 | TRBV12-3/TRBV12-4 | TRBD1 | TGTGCCAGCAGTTTAGCCGGGACAGGGCCTAATCAGCCCCAGCATTTT | CASSLAGTGPNQPQHF
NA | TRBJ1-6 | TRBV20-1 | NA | TGCAGTGCTAGAGTTCCTTTGGCGAATTCACCCCTCCACTTT | CSARVPLANSPLHF
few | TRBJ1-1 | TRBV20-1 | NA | TGCAGTGCTAGAGATTGGCGCGTTACGAACACTGAAGCTTTCTTT | CSARDWRVTNTEAFF
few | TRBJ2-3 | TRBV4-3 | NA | TGCGCCAGCAGCCAAGATGTGAGGCCTAGCACAGATACGCAGTATTTT | CASSQDVRPSTDTQYF
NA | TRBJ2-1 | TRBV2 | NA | TGTGCCAGCACGGACAGATTCAATGAGCAGTTCTTC | CASTDRFNEQFF
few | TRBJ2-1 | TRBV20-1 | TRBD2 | TGCAGTGCTAGAGATTGGGAGGGAGGGCCTGGGGATGAGCAGTTCTTC | CSARDWEGGPGDEQFF
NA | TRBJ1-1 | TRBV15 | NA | TGTGCCACCAGCAGGGGCCGGAGGTTGGCGAACACTGAAGCTTTCTTT | CATSRGRRLANTEAFF
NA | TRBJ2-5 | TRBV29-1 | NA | TGCAGCGCACGACTAGGTGCGGAGACCCAGTACTTC | CSARLGAETQYF
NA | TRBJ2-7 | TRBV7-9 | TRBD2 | TGTGCCAGCAGAGCCGGTGGGGGGGGTGGCCGCGAGCAGTACTTC | CASRAGGGGGREQYF
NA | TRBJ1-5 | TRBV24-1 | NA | TGTGCCACCAGTGACGTCGGGGGACTAAATCAGCCCCAGCATTTT | CATSDVGGLNQPQHF
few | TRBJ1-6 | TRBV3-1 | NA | TGTGCCAGCAGCCAAGTGGAAGGGGATTCACCCCTCCACTTT | CASSQVEGDSPLHF
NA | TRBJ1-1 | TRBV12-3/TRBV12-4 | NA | TGTGCCAGCAGTTTAAAAGAGGCAGGGGTGAACACTGAAGCTTTCTTT | CASSLKEAGVNTEAFF
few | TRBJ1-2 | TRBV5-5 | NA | TGTGCCAGCAGCATGGGGAGTATCGCGTTTGGCTACACCTTC | CASSMGSIAFGYTF
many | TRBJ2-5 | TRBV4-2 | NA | TGTGCCAGCAGCCAGGCTTTTGGGGAGACCCAGTACTTC | CASSQAFGETQYF
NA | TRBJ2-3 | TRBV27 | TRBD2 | TGTGCCAGCAGTTTAGCCGGGACTAGCGGGATCGATACGCAGTATTTT | CASSLAGTSGIDTQYF
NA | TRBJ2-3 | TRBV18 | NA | TGTGCCAGCTCACCAGACAGCGTACAGTATTTT | CASSPDSVQYF
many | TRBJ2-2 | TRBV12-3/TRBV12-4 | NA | TGTGCCAGCAGTTTAATCCCCGGGGAGCTGTTTTTT | CASSLIPGELFF
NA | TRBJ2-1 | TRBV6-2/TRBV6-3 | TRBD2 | TGTGCCAGCAGGCCGAGCGGGGTTTACAATGAGCAGTTCTTC | CASRPSGVYNEQFF
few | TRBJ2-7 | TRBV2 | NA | TGTGCCAGCAGTCCCTACCTGGGACTGCAGTACTTC | CASSPYLGLQYF
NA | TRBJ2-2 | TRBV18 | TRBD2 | TGTGCCAGCTCACCATCTAGCGGAGTTAACACCGGGGAGCTGTTTTTT | CASSPSSGVNTGELFF
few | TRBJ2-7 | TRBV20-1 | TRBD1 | TGCAGTGCTAGAGTTCCGGGACAGCCCTACGAGCAGTACTTC | CSARVPGQPYEQYF
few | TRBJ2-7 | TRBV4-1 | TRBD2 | TGCGCCAGCAGCCAAGAGCCAGCGGGGATATACGAGCAGTACTTC | CASSQEPAGIYEQYF
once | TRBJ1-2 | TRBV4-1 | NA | TGCGCCAGCAGCCAAGACGCAGGGCTTGGCGGCTACACCTTC | CASSQDAGLGGYTF
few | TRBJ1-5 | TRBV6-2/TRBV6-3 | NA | TGTGCCAGCAGTACGCCGGTGATGCCCCAGCATTTT | CASSTPVMPQHF
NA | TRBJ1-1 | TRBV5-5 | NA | TGTGCCAGCAGCTTGGACGGCACGACAAAAGGGACTGAAGCTTTCTTT | CASSLDGTTKGTEAFF
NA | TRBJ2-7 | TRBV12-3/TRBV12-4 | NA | TGTGCCAGCAGTAACGGGGTTTCCTACGAGCAGTACTTC | CASSNGVSYEQYF
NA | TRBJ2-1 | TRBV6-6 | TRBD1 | TGTGCCAGCAGTTACTCCGTCGAAGTAACGACGGGACAGAGCTCCTACAATGAGCAGTTCTTC | CASSYSVEVTTGQSSYNEQFF
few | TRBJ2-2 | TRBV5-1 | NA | TGCGCCAGCAGCTTGGACAGGACCCTAAACACCGGGGAGCTGTTTTTT | CASSLDRTLNTGELFF
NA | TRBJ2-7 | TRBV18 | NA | TGTGCCAGCTCACCACCCAGCGGCTACGAGCAGTACTTC | CASSPPSGYEQYF
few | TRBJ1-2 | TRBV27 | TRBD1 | TGTGCCAGCAGTTTGATTTGGGACAGGGGGCTTTATGGCTACACCTTC | CASSLIWDRGLYGYTF
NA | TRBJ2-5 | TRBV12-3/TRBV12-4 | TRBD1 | TGTGCCAGCAGTTTGGCGGGACAGGGAGCTCAAGAGACCCAGTACTTC | CASSLAGQGAQETQYF
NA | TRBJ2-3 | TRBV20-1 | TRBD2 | TGCAGTGCTAGAGATCGTCGGCGACTAGCGGGGTTCATAAGATTCGATACGCAGTATTTT | CSARDRRRLAGFIRFDTQYF
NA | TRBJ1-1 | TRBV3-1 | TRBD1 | TGTGCCAGCAGCCTGGGACAGGGGATGGTATGGACTGAAGCTTTCTTT | CASSLGQGMVWTEAFF
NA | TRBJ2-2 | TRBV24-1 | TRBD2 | TGTGCCACCAGCGGACTAGCGGAAAACACCGGGGAGCTGTTTTTT | CATSGLAENTGELFF
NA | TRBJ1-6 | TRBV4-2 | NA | TGTGCCAGCAGCCAAGACGGGCTAAATTCACCCCTCCACTTT | CASSQDGLNSPLHF
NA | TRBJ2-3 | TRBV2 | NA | TGTGCCAGCAGTGAACTGGGTAGCGGAGTTAGCACAGATACGCAGTATTTT | CASSELGSGVSTDTQYF